One and the same sample provided the 18 T cell receptor beta chains below, sequenced in a study of post-analysis software for immune sequencing data. Study-wide results and limits: In patients, TRBV5-6, TRBV5-1 and TRBV20-1 belonged to several TRBV segments found more frequently than in controls.

No antigen has been identified for these receptors. Prepared libraries of TCR beta cDNA carried unique molecular identifiers. TCRdb processed the PCR reads anew with MiXCR; each CDR3 protein has one entry. The table shows roughly 600,000 distinct CDR3 sequences, with roughly 47% occurring only once. Sequencing was performed on blood. The receptors originated from a girl between 5 and 17 years old with multiple sclerosis.

This clonotype was observed a handful of times. The chain carries TRBV12-3 or TRBV12-4 and TRBJ2-7; tentative D call: TRBD1 (6 bases). V shed 6 bases and J shed 6 bases, with 18 bases lying between them. This CDR3 is built from 14 residues. The CDR3 loop is CASSPNDRSAEQYF. The CDR3 DNA is TGTGCCAGCAGCCCTAATGACAGGTCTGCCGAGCAGTACTTC.

The chain is built from TRBV5-1 and TRBJ2-4; D tentatively reads TRBD1 or TRBD2 (5 bases each). Germline V CDR1 and CDR2: SGHRS, YFSETQ. The CDR3 consists of 16 residues. Trimming removed 0 bases at V and 0 bases at J, with 10 bases between. CDR3 DNA sequence: TGCGCCAGCAGCTTGGGGGACCCCCCAGCCAAAAACATTCAGTACTTC. Residues: CASSLGDPPAKNIQYF.

This rearrangement joins TRBV15 to TRBJ1-2; D ambiguous. V was shortened by 3 bases and J by 5 bases, with 13 bases between the two germline ends. There are 14 residues in the CDR3. Germline lookup yields CDR1 LNHNV and CDR2 YYDKDF (reference sequence). The CDR3 sequence is CATSSFLGDYGYTF. CDR3 DNA: TGTGCCACCAGCAGTTTCCTCGGGGATTATGGCTACACCTTC. Full variable domain (remainder filled in from reference TRBV15 and TRBJ1-2): DAMVIQNPRYQVTQFGKPVTLSCSQTLNHNVMYWYQQKSSQAPKLLFHYYDKDFNNEADTPDNFQSRRPNTSFCFLDIRSPGLGDTAMYLCATSSFLGDYGYTFGSGTRLTVV.

This chain joins TRBV29-1 and TRBJ2-7; 7 nucleotides line up with TRBD1. Germline V gene lookup returns CDR1 SQVTM and CDR2 ANQGSEA. J gave up 3 bases and V 5 bases, and 7 bases lay outside the gene matches. This CDR3 spans 13 amino acids. The CDR3 DNA follows: TGCAGCGTTATGGGACAGAGAGGCTACGAGCAGTACTTC. Encoded protein: CSVMGQRGYEQYF.

This clonotype came up many times. The CDR3 DNA reads as TGTGCCAGCAGTTTAAACGTACGGGCGAACATTCAGTACTTC. Its translation is CASSLNVRANIQYF. This chain uses TRBV12-3 or TRBV12-4 with TRBJ2-4; no clear D. This CDR3 is 14 amino acids long. The V gene lost 2 bases and the J gene lost 7 bases, with 12 bases spanning the gap.

As to this clonotype: Compared with germline, one end of the junction differs, possibly owing to a read error. The chain combines TRBV28 with TRBJ2-7; 7 nucleotides line up with TRBD1. Per germline, CDR1 MDHEN and CDR2 SYDVKM. The CDR3 runs 17 residues. The CDR3 reads CATSSLSRTGLRYEQYF. The CDR3 coding sequence is TGTGCCACCAGTTCCCTTAGCCGGACAGGATTGAGGTACGAGCAGTACTTC. Based on the CDR3 plus reference TRBV28 and TRBJ2-7, the full variable domain is DVKVTQSSRYLVKRTGEKVFLECVQDMDHENMFWYRQDPGLGLRLIYFSYDVKMKEKGDIPEGYSVSREKKERFSLILESASTNQTSMYLCATSSLSRTGLRYEQYFGPGTRLTVT.

The chain links TRBV29-1 to TRBJ2-7, with a tentative D call TRBD1 (5 bases). The germline V and J ends were trimmed by 7 bases and 1 base, with 11 bases remaining between them. The CDR3 runs 12 residues. Germline loops: CDR1 SQVTM, CDR2 ANQGSEA. The CDR3 nucleotides are TGCAGCGCCAAGGGGTCTTCCTACGAGCAGTACTTC. Amino acids: CSAKGSSYEQYF.

The V call is TRBV6-2 or TRBV6-3, the J call TRBJ2-5; either TRBD1 or TRBD2 may supply D (5 bases each). The end of the DNA aligns better with TRBJ2-7, so the J call may be wrong. The CDR3 is made up of 15 amino acids. CDR1 and CDR2 from the germline V gene are MNHEY and SVGEGT. CDR3 coding DNA: TGTGCCAGCAGTTACTCCAAAAGGGGAGCCTACGAGCAGTACTTC. It specifies CASSYSKRGAYEQYF.

V usage is TRBV29-1 and J usage is TRBJ2-5; D may be TRBD1 (6 bases). The CDR3 length is 12 residues. V gave up 6 bases and J gave up 11 bases, with 19 bases separating them. Germline CDR1 SQVTM, CDR2 ANQGSEA. DNA for the CDR3: TGCAGCGTGGAAACAGGGATTAACAAGCAGTACTTC. This gives the protein CSVETGINKQYF.

A few counts support this clonotype. This chain links TRBV7-8 with TRBJ1-5; 12 positions match TRBD1. J gave up 7 bases and V 2 bases, and 9 bases lay outside the gene matches. Germline lookup yields CDR1 SGHVS and CDR2 FQNEAQ. CDR3 length: 17 amino acids. The CDR3 is CASSLIGGTGGRQPQHF. CDR3 DNA sequence: TGTGCCAGCAGCTTAATTGGAGGGACAGGGGGCAGGCAGCCCCAGCATTTT.

This clonotype was seen a few times. The genes are TRBV12-3 or TRBV12-4 and TRBJ1-4; no definite D call. The CDR3 is made up of 15 amino acids. V gave up 5 bases and J gave up 0 bases, with 10 bases separating them. The CDR3 DNA is TGTGCCAGCAGTATACGGGAACCAACTAATGAAAAACTGTTTTTT. It translates to CASSIREPTNEKLFF.

Concerning this clonotype: One end of the junction is discordant with germline, which a read error may explain. CDR3 sequence (DNA): TGTGCCAGCAGCCCGAGGGGTGCCTATGACTACACCTTC. Its translation: CASSPRGAYDYTF. The chain employs TRBV7-6 and TRBJ1-2; tentative D call: TRBD1 (5 bases). Looked up from germline, CDR1 is SGHVS and CDR2 is FNYEAQ. The CDR3 spans 13 residues.

This sequence joins TRBV7-2 and TRBJ2-3, with D unresolved. The CDR3 sequence is 13 residues long. Germline assignment: CDR1 SGHTA and CDR2 FQGNSA. Trimming stripped 7 bases from V and 0 bases from J, with 8 bases between. The CDR3 nucleotides read TGTGCCAGCAACCTGGGGAGCACAGATACGCAGTATTTT. As protein: CASNLGSTDTQYF.

For the CDR3, the DNA is TGCAGTGCTAGAGATGGCGGCGGGTCTAGCTCCTACAATGAGCAGTTCTTC. Translating gives CSARDGGGSSSYNEQFF. The V and J genes are TRBV20-1 and TRBJ2-1; possibly TRBD2 for D (5 bases). CDR1 and CDR2 (germline): DFQATT, SNEGSKA (reference sequence). The CDR3 loop spans 17 amino acids. The germline V and J ends were trimmed by 0 bases and 0 bases, with 15 bases remaining between them.

The V call is TRBV5-1, the J call TRBJ2-1; TRBD2 matches at 12 bases. With 5 bases clipped from V and 4 bases from J, the junction kept 7 bases outside the gene matches. Germline-derived CDR1 and CDR2 are SGHRS and YFSETQ. The CDR3 is 16 amino acids. The CDR3 reads CASRPGLAGRYNEQFF. The CDR3 nucleotides read TGCGCCAGCAGACCCGGACTAGCGGGGCGATACAATGAGCAGTTCTTC.

Only a few counts were recorded for this clonotype. The chain employs TRBV20-1 and TRBJ2-1; 9 bases align to TRBD2. Germline V lookup: CDR1 DFQATT, CDR2 SNEGSKA (reference sequence). The CDR3 spans 14 residues. V was clipped by 2 bases and J by 7 bases; unmatched bases: 6. The CDR3 coding sequence is TGCAGTGCTAGAACTCAAGCGGGAGGAAATGAGCAGTTCTTC. It specifies CSARTQAGGNEQFF.

The chain links TRBV20-1 to TRBJ2-7; the match to TRBD1 covers 7 bases. CDR3 length equals 13 residues. V gave up 5 bases and J gave up 3 bases; unmatched junction bases: 7. CDR1 is DFQATT, CDR2 SNEGSKA, per germline (reference sequence). This chain's CDR3 is CSAQGQTHYEQYF. The CDR3 DNA follows: TGCAGTGCTCAGGGACAGACTCACTACGAGCAGTACTTC.

The chain is built from TRBV12-3 or TRBV12-4 and TRBJ2-1; 7 bases agree with TRBD1. Germline trimming cut 5 bases from V and 2 bases from J; bases unmatched to any gene: 6. The CDR3 contains 15 residues. CDR3 nucleotide sequence: TGTGCCAGCAGTCCGTACAGGGGTACCTACAATGAGCAGTTCTTC. This encodes CASSPYRGTYNEQFF.